This is a list of T cell receptor beta chains from one sample in a study of shared clonotypes between healthy human individuals. This table comes from immunoSEQ multiplex PCR, and its TCRdb copy is limited to in-frame clones, with some not included. The sample holds about 2.2 million clones, around 95% seen once. Sequencing used naive CD8+ T cells from PBMCs. The receptors derive from a man between 18 and 29 years old in good health. Some clones in this sample may be carry-over from other donors' samples. Both conserved end residues are trimmed from each CDR3. Fields, in order: D gene, V gene, CDR3 protein. D genes are given only for firm matches.

NA | TRBV19 | ASSIPPTLGPWSPQH
TRBD1 | TRBV11-2 | ASRQTGAYEQY
NA | TRBV9 | ASSEAGTRRTIY
NA | TRBV29-1 | SVEGLSGSTNYGYT
TRBD1 | TRBV5-6 | ASSLVGTALDTQY
TRBD1 | TRBV7-8 | ASGQDIASTEAF
NA | TRBV7-9 | ASRRSGPPNEQF
TRBD2 | TRBV2 | ASRTGLAGVWNEQF
NA | TRBV27 | ASRGAGTEAF
TRBD2 | TRBV5-4 | ASSSRTSGSHNEQF
NA | TRBV27 | ASSLGLDYEQY
TRBD2 | TRBV6-6 | ASTPTSGSNEQY
NA | TRBV19 | ASSPTRGSNYGYT
NA | TRBV4-1 | ASSQAASGYTEAF
TRBD1 | TRBV4-1 | ASSHGTGPAEQY
TRBD2 | TRBV7-3 | ASSYSASGGSTDTQY
TRBD2 | TRBV6-6 | ASSYSGTSVPSEQF
TRBD1 | TRBV13 | ASSTRTGDNEQF
NA | TRBV5-1 | ASSLGGVTSYNEQF
NA | TRBV4-1 | ASSQDQGSYEQY
NA | TRBV19 | ASISTGWYGYT
TRBD2 | TRBV6-6 | ASSFGLAGVYEQY
NA | TRBV11-2 | ASSLRTEYEQY
NA | TRBV5-4 | ASSLVGQGHGYT
NA | TRBV9 | ASSVFRELGSGELF
TRBD1 | TRBV13 | ASSPTGTDEGHTDTQY
NA | TRBV7-9 | ASSPGLLTFTDTQY
NA | TRBV21-1 | ASSRRTAQETQY
NA | TRBV27 | ATPGDTQY
TRBD1 | TRBV7-9 | ASSWDRAYEQY
NA | TRBV4-1 | ASSQDLGGQTLHSGNTIY
NA | TRBV6-1 | ASPGQNTEAF
TRBD2 | TRBV7-8 | ASSLGGGRDGKNIQY
TRBD1 | TRBV5-4 | ASSFDRGLGQPQH
NA | TRBV9 | ASSVGVGDTEAF
TRBD2 | TRBV7-9 | ASSLAGVLHEQY
NA | TRBV15 | ATSRDEAEKLF
NA | TRBV4-2 | ASSQAFGEGREKLF
TRBD1 | TRBV7-9 | ASSTRQGLGSGANVLT
NA | TRBV19 | ASSLKQGRGIEAF
NA | TRBV29-1 | SVELGQRTSYEQY
NA | TRBV19 | ASSSGDNEKLF
NA | TRBV25-1 | ASSPETSARGNEQF
NA | TRBV11-2 | ASSSTAISYEQY
NA | TRBV4-1 | ASSQGTGHGANVLT